The 18 T cell receptor beta chains presented below share a single source sample, sequenced in a study of T cells in Graves' hyperthyroidism and ophthalmopathy (dated by TCRdb to about 2019). The method behind the library was multiplex PCR. Sequenced on an Illumina HiSeq 2000. TCR beta CDR3 regions were amplified from RNA transcripts. A first-round RT-PCR of the TCR CDR3 used the HTBI primer set with the Qiagen OneStep RT-PCR kit. Using fastp trimming at Q25 and MiXCR clonotype assembly, TCRdb reanalyzed the public sequencing data and kept in-frame beta chains. Each CDR3 protein gets just one entry, which takes the most common genes and DNA from the rows behind it. This sample gives hundreds of thousands of distinct CDR3 sequences in total; 14% of them show up just once. The top ten clonotypes cover approximately 10% of the sample. Material for sequencing was blood. The source of these receptors is a woman younger than 30 with Graves' hyperthyroidism.

This clonotype occurred many times. V is TRBV12-3 or TRBV12-4 and J is TRBJ1-5, with 10 bases that match TRBD1. CDR3 length: 15 residues. The junction had 7 bases not matched to a gene; V was cut back by 3 bases and J by 8 bases. In DNA, the CDR3 is TGTGCCAGCAGTTTGCCCGACAGGGGGCGGGAGCCCCAGCATTTT. Translation: CASSLPDRGREPQHF.

Many counts were recorded for this clonotype. This chain joins TRBV7-9 and TRBJ2-7, with D unresolved. Germline CDR1 and CDR2: SEHNR and FQNEAQ (reference sequence). V was shortened by 6 bases and J by 5 bases, with 14 bases between the two germline ends. This CDR3 comprises 13 residues. This CDR3 is CASRPGSSNEQYF. The CDR3 DNA is TGTGCCAGCAGACCTGGCAGTTCCAACGAGCAGTACTTC.

In its sample, this clonotype was seen many times. V and J are TRBV2 and TRBJ1-3; D unclear. The germline CDR1 and CDR2 sequences are SNHLY and FYNNEI. The CDR3 loop spans 15 amino acids. V lost 4 bases and J 0 bases, leaving 10 bases between the germline ends. The CDR3 DNA reads as TGTGCCAGCAGTGCGAGCGATCTCTCTGGAAACACCATATATTTT. As protein: CASSASDLSGNTIYF. Based on the CDR3 plus reference TRBV2 and TRBJ1-3, the full variable domain is EPEVTQTPSHQVTQMGQEVILRCVPISNHLYFYWYRQILGQKVEFLVSFYNNEISEKSEIFDDQFSVERPDGSNFTLKIRSTKLEDSAMYFCASSASDLSGNTIYFGEGSWLTVV.

This clonotype was observed a few times. The chain carries TRBV29-1 and TRBJ2-2; 7 bases are a match to TRBD2. Germline V gene sequence: CDR1 SQVTM, CDR2 ANQGSEA. The CDR3 has 14 residues. V lost 8 bases to trimming and J lost 5 bases; unmatched junction nucleotides: 11. The DNA of the CDR3 is TGCAGCACGGCGGGACGAGCGGGGACCGGGGAGCTGTTTTTT. As protein: CSTAGRAGTGELFF.

This clonotype came up many times. This chain uses TRBV5-8 with TRBJ2-3, with 8 bases matching TRBD1. Germline CDR1 is SGHTS and CDR2 is YDEGEE. The length of the CDR3 is 17 residues. With V trimmed by 2 bases and J by 0 bases, 8 bases remained unmatched. The CDR3 loop reads CASSFSQGAKSTDTQYF. CDR3 sequence (DNA): TGTGCCAGCAGCTTCTCCCAGGGGGCGAAGAGCACAGATACGCAGTATTTT.

The chain is built from TRBV7-3 and TRBJ2-1, with no clear D. V dropped 4 bases and J dropped 7 bases, with 17 bases sitting between them. CDR1 is SGHTA and CDR2 is FQGTGA in the germline V gene. The CDR3 is 15 amino acids. This CDR3 reads CASSYEVKGRNEQFF. Here the CDR3 DNA reads TGTGCCAGCAGCTACGAGGTTAAAGGCAGAAATGAGCAGTTCTTC.

The table lists this clonotype with a few counts. The chain combines TRBV18 with TRBJ1-6; no reliable D call. V lost 1 base and J 7 bases, leaving 8 bases between the germline ends. CDR3 length: 14 amino acids. Germline V gives CDR1 KGHSH, CDR2 LQKENI. In DNA form, the CDR3 reads TGTGCCAGCTCACCACAGGAAGCCAATTCACCCCTCCACTTT. Translating gives CASSPQEANSPLHF.

This clonotype has just a few counts. This chain links TRBV7-6 with TRBJ1-6; no reliable D call. The ends were cut back, 2 bases at V and 8 bases at J, with 10 bases in the middle. This CDR3 has 14 amino acids. Per the germline V gene, CDR1 is SGHVS and CDR2 is FNYEAQ. CDR3 amino acids: CASSLNGLYSPLHF. The CDR3 bases are TGTGCCAGCAGCTTAAACGGGCTTTATTCACCCCTCCACTTT.

Of note for this clonotype: This may stem from a read error, because a much larger clone lies one nucleotide away. This chain links TRBV2 with TRBJ1-1, with a tentative D call TRBD1 (6 bases). This CDR3 spans 13 amino acids. Germline CDR1 reads SNHLY; CDR2 reads FYNNEI. This chain's CDR3 is CACSYRVSTEAFF. The CDR3 DNA reads TGTGCCTGCAGTTACAGGGTGAGCACTGAAGCTTTCTTT.

The rearrangement links TRBV6-1 to TRBJ2-1, with 11 bases fitting TRBD2. CDR1 is MNHNS, CDR2 SASEGT, per germline. The CDR3 loop spans 15 amino acids. The V and J ends lost 5 bases and 6 bases, in that order; junction bases with no gene match: 6. The CDR3 bases are TGTGCCAGCAGTTCACTACTAGCGGGAGTCAATGAGCAGTTCTTC. This gives the protein CASSSLLAGVNEQFF.

At least ten counts were recorded for this clonotype. J is TRBJ2-7 and V is TRBV24-1; 8 bases are a match to TRBD1. The germline V gene has CDR1 KGHDR and CDR2 SFDVKD. V shed 3 bases and J 6 bases; nucleotides not matched to a gene: 9. The CDR3 sequence is 15 residues long. CDR3 protein: CATSDTRTGSGEQYF. For the CDR3, the DNA is TGTGCCACCAGTGATACTAGGACAGGGTCCGGCGAGCAGTACTTC.

This clonotype was observed at least ten times. The chain employs TRBV7-8 and TRBJ1-1, with D hard to call. V was cut by 0 bases and J by 1 base, with 12 bases left in between. CDR3 length: 16 residues. Germline CDR1 and CDR2: SGHVS and FQNEAQ. The DNA of the CDR3 is TGTGCCAGCAGCTTAGCGCAGTACTGGGAGAACACTGAAGCTTTCTTT. It yields the protein CASSLAQYWENTEAFF.

This clonotype was counted many times. This chain connects TRBV6-2 or TRBV6-3 to TRBJ2-1; no clear D. V shed 6 bases and J shed 11 bases, with 11 bases lying between them. The CDR3 spans 11 residues. The V gene's germline CDR1 is MNHEY and CDR2 SVGEGT. DNA of the CDR3: TGTGCCAGCAGCCAAGCCACTCAGCAGTTCTTC. Translation: CASSQATQQFF.

This clonotype was recorded at least ten times. The chain has TRBV20-1 and TRBJ2-7; the match to TRBD1 covers 11 bases. Germline assignment: CDR1 DFQATT and CDR2 SNEGSKA (reference sequence). V dropped 1 base and J dropped 3; count of bases not matched to a gene: 5. The CDR3 consists of 15 residues. CDR3 residues: CSARVIGTGGYEQYF. CDR3 bases: TGCAGTGCTAGAGTTATCGGGACAGGGGGCTACGAGCAGTACTTC.

This clonotype showed up many times. V is TRBV7-3 and J is TRBJ1-5, with D hard to call. V was pared by 2 bases and J by 7 bases, with 9 bases between. Germline CDR1 reads SGHTA; CDR2 reads FQGTGA. The CDR3 contains 13 residues. The CDR3 reads CASSLRRGQPQHF. For the CDR3, the DNA is TGTGCCAGCAGCTTACGCAGAGGGCAGCCCCAGCATTTT.

Only a few counts were recorded for this clonotype. The chain recombines TRBV7-9 with TRBJ2-7; 8 bases are shared with TRBD2. CDR1 is SEHNR, CDR2 FQNEAQ, per germline (reference sequence). CDR3 length: 15 residues. The J segment lost 3 bases and the V segment lost 1 base, leaving 5 bases of the junction unmatched. CDR3 sequence (DNA): TGTGCCAGCAGCTTAGGCCGGCGGGGGGTCTACGAGCAGTACTTC. Its translation is CASSLGRRGVYEQYF.

Of note for this clonotype: The junction differs from germline at one of its ends, possibly a read error. This chain uses TRBV11-2 with TRBJ2-6; D tentatively reads TRBD1 or TRBD2 (5 bases each). CDR1 is SGHAT and CDR2 is FQNNGV in the germline V gene. The CDR3 loop spans 18 amino acids. The CDR3 protein is CVSSLDGQGAVGANVLTF. In nucleotides, the CDR3 is TGTGTCAGCAGCTTAGATGGTCAGGGAGCGGTTGGGGCCAACGTCCTGACTTTC.

Remarks on this clonotype: A much larger clone differs from this one at a single base, so this may be a read error. The rearrangement joins TRBV6-1 to TRBJ2-7; possibly TRBD1 for D (6 bases). With 3 bases removed from V and 1 base from J, the gap between germline ends came to 10 bases. The CDR3 has 14 amino acids. The germline V gene encodes CDR1 MNHNS and CDR2 SASEGT. As DNA, the CDR3 is TGTGCCAGCAGTGAGGGACATGGATCCTACGAGCAGTACTTC. Protein: CASSEGHGSYEQYF.